In this sample, the clone carrying this TCR beta chain turned up many times. Its antigen is unknown. This sample was taken from a study of T-cell reconstitution after alpha-beta-depleted transplantation in children. Using unique molecular identifiers, the investigators prepared the TCRbeta library. Each CDR3 protein is one row after TCRdb ran MiXCR on the PCR reads. Among about 19,000 distinct CDR3 sequences listed, 10% to 15% were seen once. This CDR3 has 14 residues. Trimming took 2 bases from V and 5 from J; bases not matched to a gene: 7. Germline V gene sequence: CDR1 SGHDT, CDR2 YYEEEE. Study conclusions and caveats: By about two months after transplant, alpha-beta T cells reportedly arose from several hundred graft clones that had expanded. Hyperexpanded clones declined; after one year, newly produced T cells mostly supplied diversity. TCRbeta diversity was high at day 60 in some patients (a result of surviving recipient T cells and thymic progenitors).

The chain joins TRBV5-6 to TRBJ2-7; 7 bases match TRBD2. The sample consisted of PBMCs, mostly from graft donor cells, taken 60 days after TCRalphabeta/CD19-depleted stem cell transplant. This receptor was taken from a female patient between 2 and 15 years old who had a stem cell transplant for congenital amegakaryocytic thrombocytopenia, so the T cells may come from the graft donor. CDR3 sequence reads: CASSFGREIDEQYF. The CDR3 DNA is TGTGCCAGCAGCTTCGGGCGGGAGATAGACGAGCAGTACTTC.